This T cell receptor beta chain emerged from a study of cytomegalovirus exposure and HLA in healthy donors (dated by TCRdb to 2015 to 2018). Study-level background: According to an earlier analysis of a few hundred of the donors, about 179 million T cells yielded 117 million unique TCR beta sequences and about 300 Gb of sequence data. About 310 gigabases of sequencing data and tens of millions of unique TCR sequences were included in an early release covering several hundred HLA-typed donors. Among the roughly 370 genotyped donors, 81% belonged to the genetic ancestry cluster associated with self-reported Caucasian donors. The study aimed to test whether signatures of past pathogen exposure could be identified by cataloging public T cell receptors. Using immunosequencing, the study profiled T cell repertoires from some 670 subjects and related those repertoires to cytomegalovirus serostatus. Besides the first cohort of 550 to 750 subjects, a separate validation cohort made up of 95 to 150 different subjects was used. To predict cytomegalovirus infection status, the study brought together high-throughput TCR immunosequencing, statistical association of individual TCRs with disease status, and machine learning. To study patterns of TCR occurrence, a later analysis re-analyzed previously published TCR beta repertoires from around 660 donors and added high-resolution HLA genotyping. The later analysis used no new phenotypic data to find candidate immune exposures, relying instead on TCR beta sequences and their occurrence across donors. In an earlier analysis of 587 of the donors, high-throughput TCR beta sequencing was used to judge whether each TCR beta V gene segment behaved as functional or pseudogenic. Donor age, sex, ethnicity and CMV serostatus were collected together with the repertoire data. Genome-wide SNP genotypes for about 65% of the roughly 670 donors were used in a later genetic analysis, which treated that subset as a discovery cohort. All discovery cohort repertoires had been generated using a single sequencing platform. HLA typing covered class I and class II loci at four-digit resolution. The number of donors typed differed by locus, with 629-630 for A, B, C, DRB1 and DQB1, roughly 520 for DQA1, about 610 for DPA1, and over 400 for DPB1. Roughly 5 DR-DQ haplotypes were handled as single units for association and clustering, since linkage in the cohort was strong. On average, around 200,000 unique TCR beta nucleotide sequences were sequenced per donor among about 400 genotyped donors of the cohort, with about 19% of those sequences being non-productive.

The cohort comprised some 680 healthy bone marrow donors. At the time of sampling, every cohort member was nominally healthy, though immune exposures that went unrecorded were likely present. The donor tested CMV seronegative and was one of the 352 seronegative cohort members. A peripheral blood sample was provided by each donor, and peripheral blood mononuclear cells were used for TCR beta sequencing. Genomic DNA was extracted from the blood cell samples with the Qiagen DNeasy Blood Extraction Kit. As to this clone: Its recognized antigen is unknown. No much larger clone is present one base from it, and per-base qualities are unavailable.

The library was obtained by the immunoSEQ multiplex PCR assay. For the multiplex PCR, a mixture combining 60 forward primers for TCR Vbeta segments and 13 reverse primers for TCR Jbeta segments was used. A multiplex PCR assay on genomic DNA amplified the CDR3 region of rearranged TCR beta genes. The amplified TCR beta libraries were sequenced on the Illumina HiSeq System as 87-base-pair reads. In the paper's pipeline: Across the 670 or so repertoires, a later analysis counted tens of millions of unique TCR beta chains, 9.5 million to 13 million of which were shared by at least two donors. Raw reads were error-corrected and collapsed into unique sequences by a nearest-neighbor algorithm in which closely related sequences were merged to remove PCR and sequencing errors. Alignment of CDR3 sequences to IMGT reference sequences was used to assign V, D and J gene segments. For a sequence to be retained, a match of at least six nucleotides was required to both a V gene segment and a J gene segment. Rearrangements were classified as productive when the CDR3 lacked stop codons and remained in frame with V and J, and all other rearrangements were classified as non-productive. CDR3 was defined by IMGT convention, running from the second conserved V-encoded cysteine to the conserved J-encoded phenylalanine. In an earlier analysis of roughly 580 of the donors, sequences lacking an unambiguous match to a single V gene segment were excluded. An earlier analysis of approximately 590 of the donors classified V segments as functional when productive rearrangements were above 56.7% and as segregating when the standard deviation between donors was above 5%. To diagnose cytomegalovirus status from the catalog of TCR beta chain sequences, a statistical classification framework was built. A later analysis assigned V and J genes by comparing TCR nucleotide sequences with IMGT/GENE-DB human TR gene sequences. The TCRdist pipeline was used in a later analysis to assign CDR3 sequences and most-parsimonious VDJ recombination scenarios. A later analysis defined each TCR beta chain by its CDR3 amino acid sequence plus V-gene family, and excluded reads lacking a unique V-gene family. In a later analysis, 550 to 650 highly shared, low-generation-probability nucleotide sequences were removed to address suspected cross-contamination and a sequencing artifact. A later analysis calculated a clonal expansion index for each public chain from normalized within-repertoire ranks of inferred template counts. Generation probabilities in a later analysis came from a VDJ recombination model fitted to out-of-frame rearrangements, and those results were checked against IGoR. Hypergeometric tests were used in a later analysis to score TCR-TCR, TCR-HLA and TCR-CMV co-occurrence, with a repertoire-size bias correction applied to the TCR pairs. A later analysis estimated false discovery rates by permuting HLA or CMV assignments 20 times. In a later analysis, co-occurring TCRs were grouped using DBSCAN, with TCRdist sequence similarity added in when clustering inside HLA-allele-positive subsets. Repertoires with fewer than 30,000 or more than 120,000 public chains, plus five repertoires with anomalous nucleotide sharing, were excluded from co-occurrence clustering. TCRdb limited this immuneACCESS table to in-frame rearrangements with V and J called. A share of clones is missing; checked studies link under half to unresolved V genes, and the rest is unexplained. V and J calls and clone size are as listed in that table; D and trimming were resolved from the DNA. The sample includes more than 90,000 clones, with 60% to 80% observed a single time. The ten largest make up around 7.2% of the sample.

The research as a whole found: Presence/absence analyses assumed roughly uniform sequencing depth across donors, an assumption that may not hold. A further reported finding was that TCR beta sequences accurately predicted the HLA-A and HLA-B alleles for most subjects in the first cohort. A later analysis found that TCR association rates varied across HLA loci, with DRB1 alleles showing the most associated TCRs and HLA-C alleles the fewest. Compared with equally common non-associated chains, HLA-associated TCR beta chains in a later analysis were more clonally expanded and had lower generation probabilities. The classifier was reported to diagnose cytomegalovirus status with high specificity and sensitivity in both the original and validation cohorts. An association between a missense DCLRE1C variant and V-gene and J-gene trimming of TCR beta chains was found in a later genetic analysis and replicated in an independent cohort. Correlated functional status among segregating V segments might reflect linkage disequilibrium, but an unknown experimental factor could not be ruled out. Because counts were too low, more than 15 rarely observed V segments, including chromosome 9 orphons, were excluded from the earlier analysis of some 540 of the donors. In vitro tests confirmed that a few of the cytomegalovirus-associated TCR beta chains recognize cytomegalovirus antigens. In a later analysis, more than 15,000 TCR beta sequences were associated with specific HLA alleles at a false discovery rate of 0.05. The sequencing pipeline was judged likely to have produced a cluster of highly shared sequence variants as a technical artifact. Because HLA typing was unavailable for some donors at each locus, only the typed subset was used in association tests. In a later analysis, several top co-occurrence clusters were reported to appear linked to parvovirus B19, influenza, CMV and Epstein-Barr virus. It was suggested by the authors that the approach could potentially be generalized to other disease states and immunological phenotypes. Broadly in line with IMGT annotations, most TCR beta V segments showed up in productive rearrangements about 87% or about 30% of the time in an earlier analysis of 450 to 750 of the donors. The study gave a list of roughly 150 TCR beta chains associated with cytomegalovirus. CMV serostatus was the only immune exposure information available for the cohort. Most CMV-associated TCR beta chains appeared to be HLA-restricted in a later analysis, and the HLA associations seemed to be driven largely by CMV exposure. Across donors, most TCR sequences were observed very rarely, whereas some public TCRs were present in many individuals. A later genetic analysis reported fewer N-insertions in productive TCRs among donors in an Asian-associated ancestry cluster than the approximately 700-donor mean. The cohort was sequenced for TCR beta chains only, and without alpha or paired-chain data the features that could be detected were limited. Assigning TCR associations to individual alleles was difficult when HLA alleles, especially DR and DQ, strongly co-occurred.

The sequence was obtained from a female donor in good health and CMV-seronegative. Sequenced material: PBMCs.

The CDR3 region has the sequence CASSPSGNEQFF. The DNA reads TGTGCCAGCAGCCCTTCCGGGAATGAGCAGTTCTTC. The chain is made from TRBV11-3 and TRBJ2-1; too little of a D gene remains to name it. The CDR3, from cysteine to phenylalanine, totals 12 residues. The DNA shown is the 36-base CDR3, in frame from base 1. For CDR1 and CDR2, the germline V gene lists SGHNT and YENEEA. V is cut by 5 bases and J by 7 bases, and the space between the germline ends is 9 bases.